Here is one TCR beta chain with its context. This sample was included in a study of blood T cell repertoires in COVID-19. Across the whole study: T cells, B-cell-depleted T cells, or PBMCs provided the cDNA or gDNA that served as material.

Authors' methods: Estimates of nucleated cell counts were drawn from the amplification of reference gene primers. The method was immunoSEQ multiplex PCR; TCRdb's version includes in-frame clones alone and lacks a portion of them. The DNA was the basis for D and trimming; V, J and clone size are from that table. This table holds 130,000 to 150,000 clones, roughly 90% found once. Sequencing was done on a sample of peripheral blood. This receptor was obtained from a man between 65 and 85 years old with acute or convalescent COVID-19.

The CDR3 DNA sequence: TGTGCCAGCAGCTTAGAGGCAGGGGGAAACGAGGTGCTGTTTTTT. It yields the protein CASSLEAGGNEVLFF. The chain couples TRBV7-9 to TRBJ2-2, with 7 bases aligning to TRBD1. The length of the CDR3 is 15 residues. Germline V CDR1 and CDR2: SEHNR, FQNEAQ (reference sequence). Losses at the gene ends were 1 base for V and 13 bases for J; bases not matched to a gene: 12.